The rows below give T cell receptor beta chains drawn from one sample of a study of CD4 T cells in relation to SARS-CoV-2 and coronaviruses. The method was immunoSEQ multiplex PCR; TCRdb's version includes in-frame clones alone and lacks a portion of them. There are roughly 61,000 clones in the sample; about nine tenths occur only once, and 1.3% to 1.5% lies in the top ten. Sequencing was carried out using memory CD4+ T cells from PBMCs. The receptors shown here come from a human donor in good health. The CDR3 runs from the conserved cysteine through the conserved F or W. D genes are given only for firm matches. Where a row states a size, it is once, few, many or the class of an expanded clone; other rows omit it.

TRBJ1-1	.	TRBV25-1	TRBD1	TGTGCCAGCAGTGAACCAGGGGGGAGCACTGAAGCTTTCTTT	CASSEPGGSTEAFF
TRBJ2-3	.	TRBV5-6	TRBD1	TGTGCCAGCAGCGCGGACAGGTCCACAGATACGCAGTATTTT	CASSADRSTDTQYF
TRBJ2-1	.	TRBV18	TRBD2	TGTGCCAGCTCACAACTAGCGGGAGTAAAGAATGAGCAGTTCTTC	CASSQLAGVKNEQFF
TRBJ2-5	.	TRBV5-4	.	TGTGCCAGCAGCCGCGGACAGACACAAGAGACCCAGTACTTC	CASSRGQTQETQYF
TRBJ2-5	.	TRBV5-1	.	TGCGCCAGCAGCTTGGGACAGATCACCCGGGAGACCCAGTACTTC	CASSLGQITRETQYF
TRBJ2-5	.	TRBV19	TRBD2	TGTGCCAGTAGTTATTCTTCTAGCGGGAGGGAGACCCAGTACTTC	CASSYSSSGRETQYF
TRBJ2-1	.	TRBV7-2	TRBD2	TGTGCCAGCAGCCCCGGTGCGAGGCCTAGCGGGAGGAATGAGCAGTTCTTC	CASSPGARPSGRNEQFF
TRBJ2-2	.	TRBV4-2	.	TGTGCCAGCAGCCAAGATGGGACCGGGGAGCTGTTTTTT	CASSQDGTGELFF
TRBJ2-1	once	TRBV27	.	TGTGCCAGCAGTGGTGCTAGCTCTTCCTACAATGAGCAGTTCTTC	CASSGASSSYNEQFF
TRBJ2-7	.	TRBV19	TRBD1	TGTGCCAGTAGTATTGGGACAGGGTTCGAGCAGTACTTC	CASSIGTGFEQYF
TRBJ2-7	.	TRBV15	.	TGTGCCACCAGCAGAGAGGGGCGGATAAGCTCCTACGAGCAGTACTTC	CATSREGRISSYEQYF
TRBJ2-1	.	TRBV28	.	TGTGCCAGCAACGGGTTAGGTTCTAGGGGTGGGAATGAGCAGTTCTTC	CASNGLGSRGGNEQFF
TRBJ2-5	.	TRBV9	TRBD2	TGTGCCAGCAGCGTACTGGCGGGAGGGCCCCTCGCAGAGACCCAGTACTTC	CASSVLAGGPLAETQYF
TRBJ2-5	.	TRBV29-1	.	TGCAGCGTTGGCCCGAAGGGGGGAGAGACCCAGTACTTC	CSVGPKGGETQYF
TRBJ2-5	.	TRBV6-5	.	TGTGCCAGCAGTTACCAAGGTTCTAGGGTGGCAGAGACCCAGTACTTC	CASSYQGSRVAETQYF
TRBJ1-1	.	TRBV28	TRBD1	TGTGCCAGCAGCGCTACCCCAGGGGGTCGGAGCACTGAAGCTTTCTTT	CASSATPGGRSTEAFF
TRBJ1-5	.	TRBV7-6	.	TGTGCCAGCAGCTTAGATCCCGGGGAGGGCCAGCCCCAGCATTTT	CASSLDPGEGQPQHF
TRBJ2-5	.	TRBV10-1	.	TGCGCCAGCAGTGAGAGCGGAGCGGTCCTAGAGACCCAGTACTTC	CASSESGAVLETQYF
TRBJ2-7	once	TRBV5-1	TRBD1	TGCGCCAGCAGCTTGGGACAGGGGGCCTACGAGCAGTACTTC	CASSLGQGAYEQYF
TRBJ1-5	.	TRBV6-5	.	TGTGCCAGCAGTCGGCTCGGGGGTAATAATCAGCCCCAGCATTTT	CASSRLGGNNQPQHF
TRBJ2-3	.	TRBV4-2	.	TGTGCCAGCAGCCAAGCGTCGGGGCGGGACGCAACGTTTAACACAGATACGCAGTATTTT	CASSQASGRDATFNTDTQYF
TRBJ2-1	.	TRBV5-1	TRBD2	TGCGCCAGCAGCTTGGGACTAGCGGGAGTCAATGAGCAGTTCTTC	CASSLGLAGVNEQFF
TRBJ2-2	.	TRBV27	TRBD1	TGTGCCAGCAGTTTATCTACAGGGGCGAACACCGGGGAGCTGTTTTTT	CASSLSTGANTGELFF